One sample yielded the 2 T cell receptor beta chains listed below, sequenced in a study of identical twins. TCRdb used MiXCR to reprocess the 5' RACE reads, holding one entry per CDR3 protein. The repertoire holds about 470,000 distinct CDR3 sequences, with around 24% as singletons. Another study also made use of these data, one on T cells expressing NK-cell markers.

The material sequenced was CD4+ T cells sorted from blood. The source of these receptors is a woman between 18 and 29 years old in good health.

The J gene is TRBJ2-3, the V gene TRBV5-1; tentative D call: TRBD2 (6 bases). Germline CDR1 and CDR2: SGHRS and YFSETQ. The germline V and J ends were trimmed by 0 bases and 0 bases, with 8 bases remaining between them. There are 15 residues in the CDR3. The CDR3 loop reads CASSLEGTSTDTQYF. The CDR3, as DNA: TGCGCCAGCAGCTTGGAAGGGACTAGCACAGATACGCAGTATTTT.

The rearrangement links TRBV24-1 to TRBJ2-1; D ambiguous. This CDR3 comprises 13 residues. The germline V and J ends were trimmed by 1 base and 10 bases, with 10 bases remaining between them. Germline CDR1 KGHDR, CDR2 SFDVKD. Here the CDR3 DNA reads TGTGCCACCAGTGATTTCCCCGGTACCGAGCAGTTCTTC. Protein: CATSDFPGTEQFF.